These T cell receptor beta chains were read from a single sample in a study of vaccination effects on CD4 cells after COVID-19. Assay: immunoSEQ multiplex PCR; the TCRdb copy retains only in-frame clones and omits some. The data contain 20,000 to 25,000 clones, around 62% of them singletons. These receptors have no identified antigens. Sequences were derived from CD4+ T cells from PBMCs cultured with HCoV-NL63 spike peptides, sampled before COVID-19 vaccination. The origin of the receptors is a human donor who received a COVID-19 vaccine. The CDR3 runs from the conserved cysteine through the conserved F or W. A D gene is named only where the DNA matches it firmly. Expanded clones get a size class; other rows say once, few or many, or leave the size out.

v_gene	d_gene	abundance	j_gene	CDR3nt	CDR3aa
TRBV5-1	NA	few	TRBJ2-7	TGCGCCAGCAGCTTGGAGGTAGGGGGCTCCTACGAGCAGTACTTC	CASSLEVGGSYEQYF
TRBV6-2/TRBV6-3	NA	NA	TRBJ2-6	TGTGCCAGCAGTCTGAGTCGGGAAAGCTCTGGGGCCAACGTCCTGACTTTC	CASSLSRESSGANVLTF
TRBV27	NA	NA	TRBJ1-2	TGTGCCAGCAGTTTACCCGCCAGGAGGTGGAATGGCTACACCTTC	CASSLPARRWNGYTF
TRBV18	NA	NA	TRBJ1-3	TGTGCCAGCTCACCCGGGCAAAGCTCTGGAAACACCATATATTTT	CASSPGQSSGNTIYF
TRBV14	TRBD2	NA	TRBJ2-7	TGTGCCAGCAGCCAAGTTAGCGGGGCCTACGAGCAGTACTTC	CASSQVSGAYEQYF
TRBV30	TRBD2	NA	TRBJ2-3	TGTGCCTGGGGTCGGCGACTAGCTTCGTCTGGCACAGATACGCAGTATTTT	CAWGRRLASSGTDTQYF
TRBV29-1	NA	NA	TRBJ1-4	TGCAGCGTTTGGACAGCCTCTAATGAAAAACTGTTTTTT	CSVWTASNEKLFF
TRBV7-9	NA	medium-sized	TRBJ1-2	TGTGCCAGCAGCTTAAGGGGCCTCGGTAACTATGGCTACACCTTC	CASSLRGLGNYGYTF
TRBV6-5	TRBD1	NA	TRBJ1-6	TGTGCCAGCAGTTTTTCCGGGACAGGGGTTAATTCACCCCTCCACTTT	CASSFSGTGVNSPLHF
TRBV11-2	NA	NA	TRBJ1-1	TGTGCCAGCAGCAGCGCCCAGACCACTGAAGCTTTCTTT	CASSSAQTTEAFF
TRBV28	NA	NA	TRBJ1-4	TGTGCCAGCAGAACAGGGAGTGAAAAACTGTTTTTT	CASRTGSEKLFF
TRBV18	NA	NA	TRBJ2-2	TGTGCCAGCTCACCTACCGGGACCGAGGGATCCACCGGGGAGCTGTTTTTT	CASSPTGTEGSTGELFF
TRBV19	NA	NA	TRBJ1-1	TGTGCCAGTAGTGGGAGGCTGAACACTGAAGCTTTCTTT	CASSGRLNTEAFF
TRBV23-1	NA	NA	TRBJ2-2	TGCGCCAGCAGTCAATCTAGGGGCCAAGTCACCGGGGAGCTGTTTTTT	CASSQSRGQVTGELFF
TRBV7-9	TRBD2	few	TRBJ2-7	TGTGCCAGCAGCTTGCTAGCGGGAGACGACGAGCAGTACTTC	CASSLLAGDDEQYF
TRBV5-1	NA	few	TRBJ1-4	TGCGCCAGCAGCTCCCGCGGGACCAATGAAAAACTGTTTTTT	CASSSRGTNEKLFF
TRBV19	TRBD1	NA	TRBJ2-5	TGTGCCAGTTCACCAACAGGGGAAGTGACCCAGTACTTC	CASSPTGEVTQYF
TRBV24-1	TRBD1	NA	TRBJ2-2	TGTGCCACCAGTGATTCACCGGGACAGGGAGACCCCGGGGAGCTGTTTTTT	CATSDSPGQGDPGELFF
TRBV5-6	TRBD1	NA	TRBJ1-1	TGTGCCAGCAGCCCATTCGACAGGGTGCGCGCTGAAGCTTTCTTT	CASSPFDRVRAEAFF
TRBV7-8	NA	medium-sized	TRBJ1-2	TGTGCCAGCAGCTTAGCTCTGGGACCGGATGGCTACACCTTC	CASSLALGPDGYTF
TRBV5-6	TRBD2	NA	TRBJ2-3	TGTGCCAGCAGCTCCGTAGCGGGAGCAGATACGCAGTATTTT	CASSSVAGADTQYF
TRBV25-1	NA	NA	TRBJ2-5	TGTGCCAGCAGTGAATTGGTGGGGAGAGGGCAAGAGACCCAGTACTTC	CASSELVGRGQETQYF
TRBV21-1	NA	NA	TRBJ2-2	TGTGCCAGCAGCAAAGCGAGCGGGAGGAACACCGGGGAGCTGTTTTTT	CASSKASGRNTGELFF
TRBV6-5	TRBD1	NA	TRBJ2-7	TGTGCCAGCAGGGACAGGGCCGGGAACTCGTACGAGCAGTACTTC	CASRDRAGNSYEQYF
TRBV11-3	NA	NA	TRBJ2-3	TGTGCCAGCAGCCCAACGGGGGCATCAGATACGCAGTATTTT	CASSPTGASDTQYF